The 10 T cell receptor beta chains in this list originate from one sample, sequenced in a study of response to subunit inactivated influenza vaccine. MiXCR, run by TCRdb on the RT-PCR reads, gives a single entry per CDR3 protein. Of about 700,000 distinct CDR3 sequences in the sample, 14% are singletons; the top ten hold 7.6%. This specimen consisted of PBMCs from blood, obtained 14 days before vaccination. The receptor source for this set is a man aged 50 or older who received an inactivated influenza vaccine.

This clonotype was detected many times. The V gene is TRBV19, the J gene TRBJ1-2; D unclear. CDR3 length: 12 amino acids. The V gene's germline CDR1 is LNHDA and CDR2 SQIVND (reference sequence). V was pared by 7 bases and J by 1 base, with 7 bases between. CDR3 nucleotide sequence: TGTGCCAGTAAGCAGTTTAACTATGGCTACACCTTC. This translates into CASKQFNYGYTF. Supplemented by reference TRBV19 and TRBJ1-2, the full variable domain reads DGGITQSPKYLFRKEGQNVTLSCEQNLNHDAMYWYRQDPGQGLRLIYYSQIVNDFQKGDIAEGYSVSREKKESFPLTVTSAQKNPTAFYLCASKQFNYGYTFGSGTRLTVV.

This clonotype has ten or more counts. This chain uses TRBV14 with TRBJ1-1, with D perhaps TRBD1 (6 bases). The CDR3 length is 14 residues. The germline V gene encodes CDR1 SGHDN and CDR2 FVKESK. V lost 3 bases and J lost 4, with 12 bases in between. As DNA, the CDR3 is TGTGCCAGCAGCCAGCAAACAGGGAGCACTGAAGCTTTCTTT. Translation: CASSQQTGSTEAFF.

V gene TRBV5-5 combines with J gene TRBJ2-3; 13 nucleotides align to TRBD2. The CDR3 totals 18 residues. CDR1 and CDR2 (germline): SGHKS, YYEKEE (reference sequence). The junction had 8 bases not matched to a gene; V was cut back by 3 bases and J by 1 base. The chain's CDR3 is CASSSTSGGTLGTDTQYF. CDR3 DNA sequence: TGTGCCAGCAGCTCGACTAGCGGGGGGACCTTAGGCACAGATACGCAGTATTTT.

This clonotype was detected a few times. The J gene is TRBJ2-7, the V gene TRBV5-1; the match to TRBD1 covers 7 bases. The CDR3 runs 13 residues. Trimming took 4 bases from V and 5 from J; bases not matched to a gene: 6. CDR1 is SGHRS and CDR2 is YFSETQ in the germline V gene. CDR3 DNA sequence: TGCGCCAGCAGCCCAAACAGGGGCGACGAGCAGTACTTC. Translation: CASSPNRGDEQYF.

In this sample, this clonotype turned up a few times. The chain employs TRBV6-5 and TRBJ2-7; D gene ambiguous. Germline CDR1 and CDR2: MNHEY and SVGAGI. The CDR3 is 14 amino acids. V gave up 0 bases and J gave up 3 bases, with 9 bases separating them. CDR3 loop: CASSYSTTDYEQYF. The CDR3 nucleotides read TGTGCCAGCAGTTACTCGACCACAGACTACGAGCAGTACTTC.

The chain combines TRBV29-1 with TRBJ2-5, with TRBD2 as a possible D gene (6 bases). CDR1 and CDR2 (germline): SQVTM, ANQGSEA. V lost 5 bases and J 4 bases, leaving 14 bases between the germline ends. The CDR3 length is 13 residues. CDR3 region: CSVKTRLLETQYF. The CDR3 DNA is TGCAGCGTTAAGACTAGGCTGTTAGAGACCCAGTACTTC.

This sequence joins TRBV5-1 and TRBJ1-2; a possible D gene is TRBD1 (6 bases). The CDR3 covers 15 residues. The germline V and J ends were trimmed by 0 bases and 4 bases, with 13 bases remaining between them. Per germline, CDR1 SGHRS and CDR2 YFSETQ. The chain's CDR3 is CASSLGTGLPYGYTF. The CDR3 DNA reads TGCGCCAGCAGCTTGGGTACAGGGTTGCCCTATGGCTACACCTTC. The whole variable domain, remainder taken from reference TRBV5-1 and TRBJ1-2, is KAGVTQTPRYLIKTRGQQVTLSCSPISGHRSVSWYQQTPGQGLQFLFEYFSETQRNKGNFPGRFSGRQFSNSRSEMNVSTLELGDSALYLCASSLGTGLPYGYTFGSGTRLTVV.

The chain has TRBV4-1 and TRBJ1-3, with no clear D. The V end was cut by 1 base, the J end by 8 bases, with 9 bases between. Germline V CDR1 and CDR2: MGHRA, YSYEKL. The CDR3 contains 13 residues. This CDR3 reads CASSQVVEDTIYF. The CDR3 DNA follows: TGCGCCAGCAGCCAAGTGGTTGAGGACACCATATATTTT.

This clonotype appeared a few times. This chain links TRBV20-1 with TRBJ2-7; 7 bases agree with TRBD1. This CDR3 is 14 amino acids long. CDR1 is DFQATT, CDR2 SNEGSKA, per germline (reference sequence). The V and J ends lost 3 bases and 2 bases, in that order; junction bases with no gene match: 7. This chain's CDR3 is CSASRDSQPYEQYF. The CDR3 coding sequence is TGCAGTGCTAGTAGGGACAGCCAGCCCTACGAGCAGTACTTC.

This clonotype was detected only a few times. V is TRBV20-1 and J is TRBJ1-1; D gene ambiguous. V dropped 5 bases and J dropped 3 bases, with 22 bases sitting between them. Germline V gene lookup returns CDR1 DFQATT and CDR2 SNEGSKA (reference sequence). The CDR3 totals 16 residues. CDR3 loop: CSAGLGFWASHTEAFF. CDR3 nucleotide sequence: TGCAGTGCTGGGTTGGGGTTTTGGGCCTCCCACACTGAAGCTTTCTTT.